This T cell receptor (beta chain) was sequenced during a study of OX40 agonist ivuxolimab in advanced cancers. Sequenced by immunoSEQ multiplex PCR; TCRdb stores in-frame clones only, minus some. This sample has under 90,000 clones, with approximately 85% found just once. In the case of this clone: What it binds is not known.

Findings and caveats of the study: Undetermined was the antigen specificity of the expanded peripheral T cells.

Trimming shortened V by 1 base and J by 7 bases, and 10 bases separated the two germline ends. This CDR3 is 14 amino acids long. CDR1 LNHDA and CDR2 SQIVND come from the germline V gene (reference sequence). The chain recombines TRBV19 with TRBJ2-2; D may be TRBD2 (6 bases). This material consisted of CD4+ or CD8+ T cells sorted from blood, taken in a trial of the OX40 agonist ivuxolimab. The receptor's source is an adult with an advanced solid tumor such as melanoma, head and neck, liver or kidney cancer. CDR3 nucleotide sequence: TGTGCCAGTAGTATAGGGCTGGGAGGCGGGGAGCTGTTTTTT. This translates into CASSIGLGGGELFF.